The 20 T cell receptor beta chains below all came from one sample that was sequenced in a study of T-cell memory formation after mild COVID-19. MiXCR, applied by TCRdb to the 5' RACE reads, yields one record per CDR3 protein. The profile shows a few hundred thousand distinct CDR3 sequences, under 30% of them singletons. The source material was PBMCs or a T cell subset sorted from them (not recorded which). The receptors were sampled from an adult woman who had mild COVID-19 (a few samples of this study predate the infection). Cell type and time point are not known.

This clonotype was observed a few times. The genes are TRBV3-1 and TRBJ2-7; 9 bases are shared with TRBD2. Unmatched junction bases numbered 8, after V lost 5 bases and J lost 3 bases. CDR3 length: 15 amino acids. The germline V gene encodes CDR1 LGHDT and CDR2 YNNKEL (reference sequence). The chain's CDR3 is CASSAGGTSSYEQYF. The CDR3 DNA reads as TGTGCCAGCAGCGCCGGCGGGACTAGCAGCTACGAGCAGTACTTC.

The chain recombines TRBV30 with TRBJ2-4; D perhaps matches TRBD1 (6 bases). This CDR3 comprises 16 residues. Germline CDR1 GTSNPN, CDR2 SVGIG (reference sequence). V lost 0 bases and J lost 0, with 12 bases in between. CDR3 in amino acids: CAWSVKGTLAKNIQYF. The CDR3 bases are TGTGCCTGGAGTGTAAAGGGGACATTAGCCAAAAACATTCAGTACTTC.

This clonotype appeared a few times. This chain links TRBV11-3 with TRBJ2-7, with 7 bases fitting TRBD2. Germline V gives CDR1 SGHNT, CDR2 YENEEA. With 5 bases clipped from V and 2 bases from J, the junction kept 9 bases outside the gene matches. The CDR3 consists of 15 residues. The CDR3 protein is CASSPKASGPYEQYF. In DNA form, the CDR3 reads TGTGCCAGCAGCCCTAAGGCTAGCGGACCCTACGAGCAGTACTTC.

The rearrangement links TRBV7-9 to TRBJ1-4; TRBD1 aligns across 10 bases. The CDR3 totals 17 residues. The V and J ends lost 6 bases and 3 bases, in that order; junction bases with no gene match: 10. The germline V gene encodes CDR1 SEHNR and CDR2 FQNEAQ (reference sequence). This chain's CDR3 is CASRGTGDPEANEKLFF. The CDR3 nucleotides are TGTGCCAGCAGAGGGACAGGGGACCCTGAGGCTAATGAAAAACTGTTTTTT.

This clonotype was observed a few times. The V gene is TRBV7-9, the J gene TRBJ1-1; 9 bases are shared with TRBD1. This CDR3 spans 17 amino acids. The V gene's germline CDR1 is SEHNR and CDR2 FQNEAQ (reference sequence). After removal of 8 bases from V and 1 base from J, the junction contained 14 bases not matched to a gene. The CDR3 DNA reads as TGTGCCAGCTTGGGGGACAGGGAATACAGGGGGAACACTGAAGCTTTCTTT. Translation: CASLGDREYRGNTEAFF.

This clonotype was seen more than once but under ten times. The chain combines TRBV15 with TRBJ2-1; D remains unclear. V was shortened by 4 bases and J by 6 bases, with 16 bases between the two germline ends. The CDR3 contains 15 residues. Germline assignment: CDR1 LNHNV and CDR2 YYDKDF (reference sequence). The CDR3, as DNA: TGTGCCACCAGCAATGGGGTTGGGCCTGCCAATGAGCAGTTCTTC. This codes for CATSNGVGPANEQFF. The variable domain in full, completed from reference TRBV15 and TRBJ2-1, reads DAMVIQNPRYQVTQFGKPVTLSCSQTLNHNVMYWYQQKSSQAPKLLFHYYDKDFNNEADTPDNFQSRRPNTSFCFLDIRSPGLGDTAMYLCATSNGVGPANEQFFGPGTRLTVL.

The chain joins TRBV20-1 to TRBJ2-1; 8 bases fit TRBD2. The CDR3 loop spans 14 amino acids. With V trimmed by 6 bases and J by 1 base, 5 bases remained unmatched. Germline V gives CDR1 DFQATT, CDR2 SNEGSKA (reference sequence). The CDR3: CSAPGGPSYNEQFF. The DNA for the CDR3 is TGCAGTGCCCCGGGAGGGCCATCCTACAATGAGCAGTTCTTC.

The rearrangement joins TRBV20-1 to TRBJ1-5; D is uncertain. Germline V gene lookup returns CDR1 DFQATT and CDR2 SNEGSKA (reference sequence). V dropped 3 bases and J dropped 0 bases, with 15 bases sitting between them. This CDR3 region has 16 residues. Here the CDR3 DNA reads TGCAGTGCTAGTCCCCCCCGTTCAGCTAGCAATCAGCCCCAGCATTTT. This sequence encodes CSASPPRSASNQPQHF.

The chain is built from TRBV20-1 and TRBJ2-7; tentatively, D is TRBD1 (5 bases). This CDR3 has 12 residues. The germline gives CDR1 DFQATT, CDR2 SNEGSKA (reference sequence). Trimming shortened V by 6 bases and J by 2 bases, and 11 bases separated the two germline ends. CDR3 nucleotide sequence: TGCAGTGCCCAGGAAGGGGCCTACGAGCAGTACTTC. The encoded protein is CSAQEGAYEQYF.

The rearrangement links TRBV4-3 to TRBJ1-6; a weak D match, TRBD1 (5 bases). CDR1 LGHNA and CDR2 YSLEER come from the germline V gene. The CDR3 sequence is 15 residues long. Trimming pared 4 bases from V and 5 bases from J, leaving 12 bases between. CDR3 protein: CASSRKTVDNSPLHF. CDR3 sequence (DNA): TGCGCCAGCAGCCGAAAGACAGTAGATAATTCACCCCTCCACTTT.

This clonotype appeared a few times. The chain uses TRBV4-2 and TRBJ2-3, with 9 bases that match TRBD2. The CDR3 runs to 16 residues. The V and J ends lost 1 base and 3 bases, in that order; junction bases with no gene match: 5. Germline V lookup: CDR1 LGHNA, CDR2 YNFKEQ. The CDR3 DNA follows: TGTGCCAGCAGCCAAGCGGGGACTAGCCCAACAGATACGCAGTATTTT. It yields the protein CASSQAGTSPTDTQYF.

In this sample, this clonotype turned up a few times. The V call is TRBV4-3, the J call TRBJ2-1, with a weak D call TRBD2 (6 bases). CDR3 size: 16 residues. Germline V gene data show CDR1 as LGHNA and CDR2 as YSLEER. Trimming took 0 bases from V and 2 from J, leaving 11 bases between them. In DNA, the CDR3 is TGCGCCAGCAGCCAAGACGGGAGCCTGGCCTACAATGAGCAGTTCTTC. It specifies CASSQDGSLAYNEQFF.

The rearrangement uses TRBV10-3 and TRBJ2-1, with 7 bases that match TRBD2. Germline trimming cut 6 bases from V and 9 bases from J; bases unmatched to any gene: 8. Germline CDR1 and CDR2: ENHRY and SYGVKD. The CDR3 is 13 amino acids. The CDR3 loop reads CAISETSLGEQFF. CDR3 nucleotides: TGTGCCATCAGCGAGACTAGCTTGGGTGAGCAGTTCTTC.

This clonotype was found a few times. The CDR3 DNA is TGCAGCGTTGAACGAGAGGAGGGGCCCCCCTACGAGCAGTACTTC. Protein: CSVEREEGPPYEQYF. The V and J genes are TRBV29-1 and TRBJ2-7; D is possibly TRBD2 (6 bases). The CDR3 totals 15 residues. Germline assignment: CDR1 SQVTM and CDR2 ANQGSEA. The V end lost 2 bases, the J end lost 2 bases, and 16 bases lay between the germline ends.

This clonotype has a count of ten or more. This rearrangement joins TRBV11-2 to TRBJ2-2; the D is unclear. The germline V gene has CDR1 SGHAT and CDR2 FQNNGV. This CDR3 contains 12 residues. Trimming left V 5 bases short and J 5 bases short, with 6 bases between. The DNA for the CDR3 is TGTGCCAGCAGCCTCCGGACCGGGGAGCTGTTTTTT. Residues: CASSLRTGELFF. Filled out from reference TRBV11-2 and TRBJ2-2, the complete variable domain reads EAGVAQSPRYKIIEKRQSVAFWCNPISGHATLYWYQQILGQGPKLLIQFQNNGVVDDSQLPKDRFSAERLKGVDSTLKIQPAKLEDSAVYLCASSLRTGELFFGEGSRLTVL.

This clonotype has a handful of counts. J is TRBJ2-3 and V is TRBV15, with 10 bases lining up with TRBD1. CDR3 size: 13 residues. V lost 8 bases and J lost 5; bases outside the gene matches: 4. Germline CDR1 reads LNHNV; CDR2 reads YYDKDF (reference sequence). The CDR3 region has the DNA TGTGCCACCCGGGACAGGGGACGAGATACGCAGTATTTT. Residues: CATRDRGRDTQYF.

V is TRBV7-6 and J is TRBJ2-3; 7 bases match TRBD2. CDR3 size: 17 residues. The V gene end was trimmed by 1 base and the J gene end by 0 bases; junction bases not matched to a gene: 7. Germline CDR1 is SGHVS and CDR2 is FNYEAQ. The CDR3 sequence is CASSLEGGRGSTDTQYF. DNA of the CDR3: TGTGCCAGCAGCTTAGAGGGCGGGAGAGGGAGCACAGATACGCAGTATTTT.

The sample holds one count of this clonotype. V is TRBV7-3 and J is TRBJ2-4, with TRBD2 as a possible D gene (6 bases). In germline, CDR1 is SGHTA, CDR2 FQGTGA. This CDR3 is built from 13 residues. V was trimmed by 5 bases and J by 7 bases, leaving 12 bases between them. CDR3 sequence: CASSPGGANIQYF. The DNA of the CDR3 is TGTGCCAGCAGCCCAGGAGGGGCTAACATTCAGTACTTC.

Many counts were recorded for this clonotype. The chain carries TRBV20-1 and TRBJ2-6; 9 positions agree with TRBD1. The CDR3 runs to 16 residues. Germline lookup yields CDR1 DFQATT and CDR2 SNEGSKA (reference sequence). The CDR3: CTPRGQGGSGANVLTF. The CDR3 nucleotides are TGCACCCCCAGGGGACAGGGTGGGTCCGGGGCCAACGTCCTGACTTTC.

This clonotype was observed a few times. The J gene is TRBJ2-3, the V gene TRBV29-1, with D perhaps TRBD1 or TRBD2 (5 bases each). V lost 4 bases to trimming and J lost 2 bases, with 13 bases between them. CDR1 SQVTM and CDR2 ANQGSEA come from the germline V gene. The CDR3 runs 14 residues. The CDR3, as DNA: TGCAGCGTTGGTATCGGGGCTTACACAGATACGCAGTATTTT. It codes for CSVGIGAYTDTQYF.